This T cell receptor (beta chain) was captured by sequencing in a study of blood T cell repertoires in COVID-19. About the research overall: Material from acute and convalescent COVID-19 was sourced from the United States, Italy and Spain.

The CDR3 contains 12 residues. CDR1 SGHDT and CDR2 YYEEEE come from the germline V gene. Deletions cut 4 bases from V and 6 bases from J, with 11 bases between. As originally analysed: Reference gene primer amplification in the assay estimated nucleated cell counts. The repertoire was sequenced with immunoSEQ multiplex PCR; TCRdb's copy has only in-frame clones and lacks some. V, J and clone size reflect that table, while D and trimming were determined from the DNA. The sample has about 230,000 clones, just over 85% seen once. This clonotype originated in a man aged 50 to 59 with COVID-19, enrolled during active disease. This chain connects TRBV5-6 to TRBJ2-7; possible D gene TRBD2, 7 bases. Sequencing used peripheral blood. The CDR3 reads CASSPGGSEQYF. CDR3 in DNA: TGTGCCAGCAGCCCGGGGGGCAGCGAGCAGTACTTC.